These 26 T cell receptor beta chains came from one sample sequenced in a study of cytomegalovirus exposure and HLA in healthy donors. The PCR had 60 Vbeta and 13 Jbeta primers. Using immunoSEQ multiplex PCR, the repertoire was profiled, and TCRdb retains in-frame clones only, with some absent. The profile shows 150,000 or so clones, approximately 79% of them singletons. The source material was PBMCs. Every receptor here comes from a man in his forties in good health and CMV-seropositive.

The CDR3 sequence: CASSQRLGSTDTQYF. The CDR3 DNA reads TGCGCCAGCAGCCAGAGACTAGGGAGCACAGATACGCAGTATTTT. The V and J genes are TRBV4-1 and TRBJ2-3; D might be TRBD2 (6 bases). CDR1 is MGHRA, CDR2 YSYEKL, per germline. The CDR3 contains 15 residues. The germline V and J ends were trimmed by 3 bases and 0 bases, with 10 bases remaining between them.

V gene TRBV7-9 combines with J gene TRBJ2-1, with no clear D. Germline V gene data show CDR1 as SEHNR and CDR2 as FQNEAQ (reference sequence). The CDR3 totals 15 residues. Trimming pared 0 bases from V and 0 bases from J, leaving 6 bases between. CDR3 sequence (DNA): TGTGCCAGCAGCTTAGCCCATTCCTCCTACAATGAGCAGTTCTTC. Translation: CASSLAHSSYNEQFF.

V and J are TRBV6-5 and TRBJ1-2; D is undetermined. CDR3 length: 14 amino acids. Germline CDR1 MNHEY, CDR2 SVGAGI. With 0 bases removed from V and 8 bases from J, the gap between germline ends came to 13 bases. In DNA, the CDR3 is TGTGCCAGCAGTTACTCGATATCCGGGTACGGCTACACCTTC. Translated: CASSYSISGYGYTF.

This chain uses TRBV30 with TRBJ1-6; the D is unclear. V was clipped by 4 bases and J by 10 bases, with 11 bases between them. Germline CDR1 GTSNPN, CDR2 SVGIG (reference sequence). The CDR3 is 12 residues long. The CDR3 region is CAWKRQGSPLHF. CDR3 sequence (DNA): TGTGCCTGGAAAAGACAAGGCTCACCCCTCCACTTT.

This clone was seen more than once but under ten times. The chain has TRBV19 and TRBJ1-2; no reliable D call. Per the germline V gene, CDR1 is LNHDA and CDR2 is SQIVND (reference sequence). The CDR3 extends over 14 amino acids. V lost 0 bases, J lost 8 bases, and 13 bases lay in between. The CDR3 DNA reads as TGTGCCAGTAGTATAGATGCCGTCTCTCGGGGCTACACCTTC. Translated: CASSIDAVSRGYTF.

This clone came up once. CDR3 DNA sequence: TGTGCCAGCAGTTGGGGAGTCGATGAAAAACTGTTTTTT. Translated, it gives CASSWGVDEKLFF. The chain uses TRBV9 and TRBJ1-4; D is unresolved. The CDR3 is 13 residues long. Germline values: CDR1 SGDLS, CDR2 YYNGEE. The ends were cut back, 5 bases at V and 6 bases at J, with 11 bases in the middle.

The rearrangement links TRBV7-9 to TRBJ2-1; D may be TRBD2 (6 bases). Trimming removed 1 base at V and 8 bases at J, with 12 bases between. The germline CDR1 and CDR2 sequences are SEHNR and FQNEAQ (reference sequence). The CDR3 sequence is 14 residues long. CDR3 DNA sequence: TGTGCCAGCAGCTTAGTCGGTTCGGGGGATGAGCAGTTCTTC. It yields the protein CASSLVGSGDEQFF.

This rearrangement joins TRBV4-1 to TRBJ2-7; 8 bases are shared with TRBD2. Germline V CDR1 and CDR2: MGHRA, YSYEKL. This CDR3 has 15 residues. V lost 0 bases and J lost 1; bases outside the gene matches: 2. This CDR3 reads CASSQEVAGSYEQYF. The CDR3 nucleotides read TGCGCCAGCAGCCAAGAGGTAGCGGGGTCCTACGAGCAGTACTTC.

This sequence joins TRBV25-1 and TRBJ1-1; tentatively, D is TRBD1 (5 bases). CDR3 length: 15 amino acids. The germline CDR1 and CDR2 sequences are MGHDK and SYGVNS. Deletions cut 6 bases from V and 1 base from J, with 15 bases between. The CDR3, as DNA: TGTGCCAGCAGGCCAGGAGGGGCTAAGAACACTGAAGCTTTCTTT. Translating gives CASRPGGAKNTEAFF.

J is TRBJ1-1 and V is TRBV5-4; maybe TRBD1 (6 bases). CDR3 size: 14 residues. Germline CDR1 reads SGHNT; CDR2 reads YYREEE (reference sequence). Between the trimmed V and J ends, which lost 4 bases and 0 bases, there was a span of 10 bases. CDR3 region: CASSLGQMNTEAFF. The CDR3 DNA reads as TGTGCCAGCAGCCTTGGACAGATGAACACTGAAGCTTTCTTT.

V gene TRBV4-1 combines with J gene TRBJ2-3, with TRBD1 matching 8 bases. The CDR3 contains 15 residues. Germline trimming cut 3 bases from V and 5 bases from J; bases unmatched to any gene: 7. From germline, CDR1 is MGHRA and CDR2 YSYEKL. The CDR3 nucleotides read TGCGCCAGCAGCCATGCCAGGGGGCTTGGAGATACGCAGTATTTT. This encodes CASSHARGLGDTQYF.

This chain connects TRBV5-1 to TRBJ2-6, with D perhaps matching TRBD1 (6 bases). The CDR3 spans 17 residues. Per germline, CDR1 SGHRS and CDR2 YFSETQ. V lost 0 bases, J lost 0 bases, and 10 bases lay in between. The CDR3 nucleotides read TGCGCCAGCAGCTTGGGACAGGACAGCTCTGGGGCCAACGTCCTGACTTTC. This sequence encodes CASSLGQDSSGANVLTF. The variable domain in full, with the rest retrieved from reference TRBV5-1 and TRBJ2-6, is KAGVTQTPRYLIKTRGQQVTLSCSPISGHRSVSWYQQTPGQGLQFLFEYFSETQRNKGNFPGRFSGRQFSNSRSEMNVSTLELGDSALYLCASSLGQDSSGANVLTFGAGSRLTVL.

V usage is TRBV29-1 and J usage is TRBJ2-1, with TRBD2 matching 9 bases. V lost 6 bases, J lost 15 bases, and 18 bases stayed unmatched. Germline CDR1 and CDR2: SQVTM and ANQGSEA. The CDR3 runs 14 residues. The CDR3 DNA reads TGCAGCGTCCACACAGGACTAGCGCTTTCGGAACGGTTCTTC. This sequence encodes CSVHTGLALSERFF.

The rearrangement uses TRBV6-6 and TRBJ1-6; D is ambiguous. V was cut by 4 bases and J by 9 bases, with 13 bases left in between. Germline values: CDR1 MNHNY, CDR2 SVGAGI (reference sequence). This CDR3 is built from 14 residues. In DNA form, the CDR3 reads TGTGCCAGCAGTTGGAGCCAGAAGAGTTCACCCCTCCACTTT. As protein: CASSWSQKSSPLHF.

The gene calls are TRBV9 and TRBJ1-6, with 9 bases aligning to TRBD1. This CDR3 is 13 amino acids long. From germline, CDR1 is SGDLS and CDR2 YYNGEE. V dropped 6 bases and J dropped 10; count of bases not matched to a gene: 5. The CDR3 DNA is TGTGCCAGCATAGGACAGGGGCGCTCACCCCTCCACTTT. Protein product: CASIGQGRSPLHF.

The genes are TRBV5-1 and TRBJ2-3; 8 bases are shared with TRBD2. In germline, CDR1 is SGHRS, CDR2 YFSETQ. This CDR3 has 16 residues. Trimming took 4 bases from V and 0 from J; bases not matched to a gene: 7. The CDR3 here is CASSRPLAASTDTQYF. As DNA, the CDR3 is TGCGCCAGCAGCCGACCACTAGCGGCGAGCACAGATACGCAGTATTTT.

The gene calls are TRBV9 and TRBJ2-1; 12 bases agree with TRBD2. The CDR3 covers 16 residues. V lost 3 bases and J lost 4; bases outside the gene matches: 5. Germline V gives CDR1 SGDLS, CDR2 YYNGEE. The CDR3 here is CASSARLAGAYNEQFF. In nucleotides, the CDR3 is TGTGCCAGCAGCGCTCGACTAGCGGGGGCTTACAATGAGCAGTTCTTC.

The rearrangement links TRBV2 to TRBJ1-2; TRBD1 matches at 8 bases. The CDR3 is 14 amino acids. The trim removed 4 bases at V and 4 bases at J, leaving 5 bases unmatched. Germline CDR1 is SNHLY and CDR2 is FYNNEI. The CDR3 reads CASSADRASYGYTF. The CDR3 nucleotides read TGTGCCAGCAGTGCGGACAGGGCTAGCTATGGCTACACCTTC.

The chain links TRBV2 to TRBJ1-6; 8 bases line up with TRBD1. V lost 4 bases, J lost 2 bases, and 7 bases stayed unmatched. Germline V gene lookup returns CDR1 SNHLY and CDR2 FYNNEI. This CDR3 has 17 residues. CDR3: CASSGDRGAAYNSPLHF. The CDR3 DNA sequence: TGTGCCAGCAGTGGCGACAGGGGAGCTGCCTATAATTCACCCCTCCACTTT.

This sequence joins TRBV11-2 and TRBJ2-1; TRBD1 matches 7 bases. The junction had 5 bases not matched to a gene; V was cut back by 1 base and J by 5 bases. The CDR3 has 15 residues. Germline V gives CDR1 SGHAT, CDR2 FQNNGV. The CDR3 here is CASSLVGGFNNEQFF. The DNA for the CDR3 is TGTGCCAGCAGCTTAGTAGGGGGCTTTAACAATGAGCAGTTCTTC.

This clone was observed a handful of times. This chain connects TRBV4-2 to TRBJ1-1; D is perhaps TRBD1 (5 bases). The CDR3 spans 14 residues. Germline values: CDR1 LGHNA, CDR2 YNFKEQ. V gave up 2 bases and J gave up 12 bases, with 19 bases separating them. The CDR3, as DNA: TGTGCCAGCAGCCAATCGGGGGAGGGAGCAAAAACTTTCTTT. Translation gives CASSQSGEGAKTFF.

The sample holds one count of this clone. This chain connects TRBV5-1 to TRBJ2-1; 10 nucleotides align to TRBD2. The CDR3 consists of 15 residues. J gave up 4 bases and V 4 bases, and 5 bases lay outside the gene matches. In germline, CDR1 is SGHRS, CDR2 YFSETQ. The CDR3 bases are TGCGCCAGCAGCCGCGCACTAGCGGGATACAATGAGCAGTTCTTC. It specifies CASSRALAGYNEQFF.

The chain joins TRBV11-2 to TRBJ2-5; D is unresolved. Germline CDR1 reads SGHAT; CDR2 reads FQNNGV. V lost 2 bases, J lost 5 bases, and 9 bases lay in between. The CDR3 totals 13 residues. The DNA for the CDR3 is TGTGCCAGCAGCTTAATGGGCCGGGAGACCCAGTACTTC. It encodes CASSLMGRETQYF.

The rearrangement joins TRBV7-9 to TRBJ1-3; 8 bases line up with TRBD1. The length of the CDR3 is 16 residues. CDR1 SEHNR and CDR2 FQNEAQ come from the germline V gene (reference sequence). V trimming: 1 base; J trimming: 0 bases; junction bases outside the gene matches: 2. In DNA, the CDR3 is TGTGCCAGCAGCTTAGGACAGGGGACCTCTGGAAACACCATATATTTT. It yields the protein CASSLGQGTSGNTIYF.

The chain is built from TRBV5-1 and TRBJ2-5; D is possibly TRBD1 (5 bases). The CDR3 totals 14 residues. Germline V CDR1 and CDR2: SGHRS, YFSETQ. The V and J ends lost 0 bases and 2 bases respectively, with 8 bases between them. The CDR3 sequence is CASSLGTIQETQYF. The CDR3 bases are TGCGCCAGCAGCTTGGGGACAATACAAGAGACCCAGTACTTC.

For the CDR3, the DNA is TGTGCCAGCAGTGAAGAAGGAGAGGTCCCCCCCCGCACCTATAATTCACCCCTCCACTTT. As protein: CASSEEGEVPPRTYNSPLHF. The chain is built from TRBV6-1 and TRBJ1-6; D remains ambiguous. The CDR3 sequence is 20 residues long. Between the trimmed V and J ends, which lost 1 base and 2 bases, there was a span of 21 bases. Germline CDR1 MNHNS, CDR2 SASEGT.